The subject of this entry is one T cell receptor beta chain. Its antigen is not identified. These data are taken from a study of T cell repertoires in cytomegalovirus infection. Findings and limits, study-wide: Dominant in the ex vivo response were TCR beta clonotypes restricted by HLA-C and specific for CMV.

A single record per CDR3 protein comes from TCRdb applying MiXCR to the reads. In the table there are approximately 400,000 distinct CDR3 sequences, roughly 30% of which are singletons. Germline values: CDR1 WNHNN, CDR2 SYGVQD (reference sequence). The CDR3 runs 16 residues. The V segment lost 3 bases and the J segment 0 bases; nucleotides outside the gene matches: 3. Sequences were obtained from PBMCs. V and J are TRBV10-1 and TRBJ2-3, with 10 bases identical to TRBD2. The sequence was obtained from a human donor in good health (CMV status not recorded). Some clones in this sample may be carry-over from other donors' samples. CDR3 region: CASSDHSGGSTDTQYF. DNA of the CDR3: TGCGCCAGCAGTGATCATAGCGGGGGGAGCACAGATACGCAGTATTTT.